The rows below give T cell receptor beta chains drawn from one sample of a study of shared clonotypes between healthy human individuals. Sequencing was performed with immunoSEQ multiplex PCR; in TCRdb, only in-frame clones are kept and a portion is missing. The repertoire consists of 2 million to 2.5 million clones, with 85% to 95% occurring once and the leading ten covering 0.37%. The specimen was naive CD4+ T cells from PBMCs. Receptors originate from a man between 18 and 35 years old in good health. Some clones in this sample may be carry-over from other donors' samples. Each CDR3 is given with its conserved first and last residue. Each record gives: clone size, V gene, D gene, J gene, CDR3 DNA, CDR3 protein. The D gene is left open where the match is weak. The size field is filled for only some rows; it gives once, few, many or a size class.

abundance: .; v_gene: TRBV2; d_gene: .; j_gene: TRBJ2-3; CDR3nt: TGTGCCAGCAGTGAATATTTGGGGGGACCCCCCACAGATACGCAGTATTTT; CDR3aa: CASSEYLGGPPTDTQYF
abundance: .; v_gene: TRBV4-3; d_gene: TRBD2; j_gene: TRBJ2-1; CDR3nt: TGCGCCAGCAGCCAAACACTAGCGGGAGTATACAATGAGCAGTTCTTC; CDR3aa: CASSQTLAGVYNEQFF
abundance: .; v_gene: TRBV5-1; d_gene: .; j_gene: TRBJ2-5; CDR3nt: TGCGCCAGCAGCCCCCGCAGCCAAGAGACCCAGTACTTC; CDR3aa: CASSPRSQETQYF
abundance: .; v_gene: TRBV30; d_gene: .; j_gene: TRBJ2-7; CDR3nt: TGTGCCTGGACGGGCCTAGAGGGAGTCGAGCAGTACTTC; CDR3aa: CAWTGLEGVEQYF
abundance: .; v_gene: TRBV6-5; d_gene: .; j_gene: TRBJ2-7; CDR3nt: TGTGCCAGCAGTTCTGACTCGCTTAACAAACCCGAGCAGTACTTC; CDR3aa: CASSSDSLNKPEQYF
abundance: once; v_gene: TRBV29-1; d_gene: .; j_gene: TRBJ2-2; CDR3nt: TGCAGCGTTGAAGATGGGCCCCCCGGGGAGCTGTTTTTT; CDR3aa: CSVEDGPPGELFF
abundance: .; v_gene: TRBV5-1; d_gene: TRBD2; j_gene: TRBJ2-3; CDR3nt: TGCGCCAGCAGCTTGGCCAGAACTGAGCGGGGGATATTAACAGATACGCAGTATTTT; CDR3aa: CASSLARTERGILTDTQYF
abundance: .; v_gene: TRBV7-2; d_gene: .; j_gene: TRBJ2-2; CDR3nt: TGTGCCAGCAGCCTCCAGCGAGTGAACACCGGGGAGCTGTTTTTT; CDR3aa: CASSLQRVNTGELFF
abundance: .; v_gene: TRBV9; d_gene: .; j_gene: TRBJ2-1; CDR3nt: TGTGCCAGCAGCGTAGCGCCCGCAGGGAATGAGCAGTTCTTC; CDR3aa: CASSVAPAGNEQFF
abundance: .; v_gene: TRBV25-1; d_gene: TRBD2; j_gene: TRBJ2-1; CDR3nt: TGTGCCAGCAGCCCCCGGACTAGCGGGATGGTCAATGAGCAGTTCTTC; CDR3aa: CASSPRTSGMVNEQFF
abundance: .; v_gene: TRBV28; d_gene: TRBD1; j_gene: TRBJ1-1; CDR3nt: TGTGCCAGCAGTTTACAGGGGGGGATGAACACTGAAGCTTTCTTT; CDR3aa: CASSLQGGMNTEAFF
abundance: .; v_gene: TRBV7-3; d_gene: .; j_gene: TRBJ1-2; CDR3nt: TGTGCCAGCAGACCTGGTCCCCAGCTAGGGGGCTACACCTTC; CDR3aa: CASRPGPQLGGYTF
abundance: .; v_gene: TRBV7-9; d_gene: .; j_gene: TRBJ1-1; CDR3nt: TGTGCCAGCAGCTTAGGGGGGCAGAACACTGAAGCTTTCTTT; CDR3aa: CASSLGGQNTEAFF
abundance: .; v_gene: TRBV7-8; d_gene: .; j_gene: TRBJ2-7; CDR3nt: TGTGCCAGCGGCCACGGCGACGAGCAGTACTTC; CDR3aa: CASGHGDEQYF
abundance: .; v_gene: TRBV28; d_gene: TRBD1; j_gene: TRBJ1-4; CDR3nt: TGTGCCAGCTGCCGAACAGGGGGAATTGAAAAACTGTTTTTT; CDR3aa: CASCRTGGIEKLFF
abundance: .; v_gene: TRBV27; d_gene: TRBD1; j_gene: TRBJ2-6; CDR3nt: TGTGCCAGCAGTTTATGGACAGGAGCCTCTGGGGCCAACGTCCTGACTTTC; CDR3aa: CASSLWTGASGANVLTF
abundance: .; v_gene: TRBV21-1; d_gene: .; j_gene: TRBJ1-5; CDR3nt: TGTGCCAGCAGCATCACAGGGGGCTTTCAGCCCCAGCATTTT; CDR3aa: CASSITGGFQPQHF
abundance: .; v_gene: TRBV5-4; d_gene: TRBD2; j_gene: TRBJ2-5; CDR3nt: TGTGCCAGCAGCTTAGGTAGCGGGAGAGAGACCCAGTACTTC; CDR3aa: CASSLGSGRETQYF
abundance: .; v_gene: TRBV28; d_gene: .; j_gene: TRBJ1-5; CDR3nt: TGTGCCAGCAGGCCGGACACTAAGCCCCAGCATTTT; CDR3aa: CASRPDTKPQHF
abundance: .; v_gene: TRBV7-3; d_gene: TRBD1; j_gene: TRBJ2-2; CDR3nt: TGTGCCAGCAGCTTAAGGGTGGGACAGGGGGTGAACACCGGGGAGCTGTTTTTT; CDR3aa: CASSLRVGQGVNTGELFF
abundance: .; v_gene: TRBV28; d_gene: .; j_gene: TRBJ2-5; CDR3nt: TGTGCCAGCAGCTTCTCCGCTCAAGAGACCCAGTACTTC; CDR3aa: CASSFSAQETQYF
abundance: .; v_gene: TRBV10-3; d_gene: .; j_gene: TRBJ2-5; CDR3nt: TGTGCCATCAGTGACAGGCGATCCCAAGAGACCCAGTACTTC; CDR3aa: CAISDRRSQETQYF
abundance: .; v_gene: TRBV19; d_gene: .; j_gene: TRBJ1-1; CDR3nt: TGTGCCAGTAGTGCAGTCATGGAGACTGAAGCTTTCTTT; CDR3aa: CASSAVMETEAFF
abundance: .; v_gene: TRBV7-2; d_gene: .; j_gene: TRBJ1-5; CDR3nt: TGTGCCAGCAGCTTGAGCACCAATCAGCCCCAGCATTTT; CDR3aa: CASSLSTNQPQHF
abundance: .; v_gene: TRBV18; d_gene: .; j_gene: TRBJ1-3; CDR3nt: TGTGCCAGCTCACCACGAGGGGGGGAAAACACCATATATTTT; CDR3aa: CASSPRGGENTIYF
abundance: .; v_gene: TRBV11-2; d_gene: TRBD2; j_gene: TRBJ2-7; CDR3nt: TGTGCCAGCAGCTTAATGGGTCTAGCGGGATATTCTCACGAGCAGTACTTC; CDR3aa: CASSLMGLAGYSHEQYF
abundance: .; v_gene: TRBV19; d_gene: .; j_gene: TRBJ1-2; CDR3nt: TGTGCCAGTAGTTCATTACACGGGACCGCTGCACAAATTAACTATGGCTACACCTTC; CDR3aa: CASSSLHGTAAQINYGYTF
abundance: .; v_gene: TRBV10-3; d_gene: .; j_gene: TRBJ1-2; CDR3nt: TGTGCCATCAGTGAGTCGACTGGGGCGAGGGGCGGCTACACCTTC; CDR3aa: CAISESTGARGGYTF
abundance: .; v_gene: TRBV5-1; d_gene: .; j_gene: TRBJ2-7; CDR3nt: TGCGCCAGCAGCTTGGAGGTCAGGGGCTACGAGCAGTACTTC; CDR3aa: CASSLEVRGYEQYF
abundance: .; v_gene: TRBV4-1; d_gene: TRBD1; j_gene: TRBJ1-3; CDR3nt: TGCGCCAGCAGCTCCGGGACAGGGCCTGGAAACACCATATATTTT; CDR3aa: CASSSGTGPGNTIYF
abundance: .; v_gene: TRBV7-2; d_gene: .; j_gene: TRBJ1-3; CDR3nt: TGTGCCAGCAGCATCATGACAGGAACTGGAAACACCATATATTTT; CDR3aa: CASSIMTGTGNTIYF
abundance: .; v_gene: TRBV5-1; d_gene: TRBD1; j_gene: TRBJ2-2; CDR3nt: TGCGCCAGCAGCTCAGGGACAGGGGGCTCCGGGGAGCTGTTTTTT; CDR3aa: CASSSGTGGSGELFF
abundance: .; v_gene: TRBV27; d_gene: .; j_gene: TRBJ2-7; CDR3nt: TGTGCCAGCAGTCCACTGGGGTTGTTCTCCTACGAGCAGTACTTC; CDR3aa: CASSPLGLFSYEQYF
abundance: .; v_gene: TRBV19; d_gene: .; j_gene: TRBJ2-3; CDR3nt: TGTGCCAGTAGTATCGCGGGGTATAAAGATACGCAGTATTTT; CDR3aa: CASSIAGYKDTQYF
abundance: .; v_gene: TRBV6-5; d_gene: TRBD2; j_gene: TRBJ2-1; CDR3nt: TGTGCCAGCAGACCTAACGCGGGAGACAATGAGCAGTTCTTC; CDR3aa: CASRPNAGDNEQFF
abundance: .; v_gene: TRBV4-1; d_gene: .; j_gene: TRBJ2-1; CDR3nt: TGCGCCAGCAGCCAAGGATCGTCCAATTCCTACAATGAGCAGTTCTTC; CDR3aa: CASSQGSSNSYNEQFF
abundance: once; v_gene: TRBV10-3; d_gene: .; j_gene: TRBJ1-2; CDR3nt: TGTGCCATCAGCTCCATGCGGGTAGGCGTGGATTTAGGGGGCTACACCTTC; CDR3aa: CAISSMRVGVDLGGYTF
abundance: .; v_gene: TRBV5-1; d_gene: TRBD2; j_gene: TRBJ2-1; CDR3nt: TGCGCCAGCAGCTTCATAGCGGGAGGGCCGAATGAGCAGTTCTTC; CDR3aa: CASSFIAGGPNEQFF
abundance: .; v_gene: TRBV5-1; d_gene: TRBD1; j_gene: TRBJ2-1; CDR3nt: TGCGCCAGCAGCTTTACGGACAGGGGCAATGAGCAGTTCTTC; CDR3aa: CASSFTDRGNEQFF
abundance: .; v_gene: TRBV18; d_gene: .; j_gene: TRBJ2-5; CDR3nt: TGTGCCAGCTCACCTCAGCAGGGGGAGACCCAGTACTTC; CDR3aa: CASSPQQGETQYF
abundance: .; v_gene: TRBV5-1; d_gene: TRBD2; j_gene: TRBJ2-7; CDR3nt: TGCGCCAGCAGCCCCGGGACTAGCGGGATGTACGAGCAGTACTTC; CDR3aa: CASSPGTSGMYEQYF